Presented here are 16 T cell receptor beta chains from one specimen sequenced in a study of blood T cell repertoires in COVID-19. Using immunoSEQ multiplex PCR, the repertoire was profiled, and TCRdb retains in-frame clones only, with some absent. The sample includes about 170,000 clones, under 90% seen only once; the top ten take over 2%. The source material was peripheral blood. The receptors shown here come from a woman aged 80 or older with acute or convalescent COVID-19.

The CDR3 loop is CASSLTGDNYGYTF. CDR3 nucleotide sequence: TGTGCCAGCAGCTTAACAGGCGATAACTATGGCTACACCTTC. The gene calls are TRBV5-4 and TRBJ1-2; tentatively, D is TRBD1 (5 bases). Germline CDR1 and CDR2: SGHNT and YYREEE (reference sequence). This CDR3 comprises 14 residues. Trimming removed 2 bases at V and 1 base at J, with 9 bases between.

The chain employs TRBV27 and TRBJ2-7, with TRBD2 as a possible D gene (5 bases). V lost 0 bases and J 2 bases, leaving 8 bases between the germline ends. The germline gives CDR1 MNHEY, CDR2 SMNVEV (reference sequence). CDR3 size: 14 residues. CDR3 DNA sequence: TGTGCCAGCAGTTTATCTTCCGGGGCCTACGAGCAGTACTTC. Translation gives CASSLSSGAYEQYF.

The V call is TRBV30, the J call TRBJ1-2; D remains unclear. Trimming removed 1 base at V and 5 bases at J, with 11 bases between. The germline V gene has CDR1 GTSNPN and CDR2 SVGIG (reference sequence). The CDR3 covers 13 residues. The DNA of the CDR3 is TGTGCCTGGAGTGCCAGGAGGTCTTATGGCTACACCTTC. It encodes CAWSARRSYGYTF.

The chain links TRBV9 to TRBJ1-2; possible D gene TRBD1, 6 bases. CDR3 length: 13 residues. Trimming removed 1 base at V and 4 bases at J, with 8 bases between. The germline V gene has CDR1 SGDLS and CDR2 YYNGEE. The CDR3 DNA sequence: TGTGCCAGCAGCGTATCGGACAGCTATGGCTACACCTTC. The encoded protein is CASSVSDSYGYTF.

The CDR3 DNA follows: TGTGCCAGCAGGGGACAGGGGGCCTTCGGGGAGCAGTACTTC. Residues: CASRGQGAFGEQYF. The chain joins TRBV25-1 to TRBJ2-7; 12 nucleotides agree with TRBD1. Germline V gene lookup returns CDR1 MGHDK and CDR2 SYGVNS. V gave up 6 bases and J gave up 7 bases; unmatched junction bases: 7. The CDR3 sequence is 14 residues long.

The genes are TRBV30 and TRBJ1-1; no definite D call. V was pared by 2 bases and J by 3 bases, with 10 bases between. Germline V CDR1 and CDR2: GTSNPN, SVGIG (reference sequence). The CDR3 runs 13 residues. The CDR3 DNA follows: TGTGCCTGGAGTTTAAAAGAGGACACTGAAGCTTTCTTT. Translating gives CAWSLKEDTEAFF. Combining the CDR3 with reference TRBV30 and TRBJ1-1 gives the whole variable domain SQTIHQWPATLVQPVGSPLSLECTVEGTSNPNLYWYRQAAGRGLQLLFYSVGIGQISSEVPQNLSASRPQDRQFILSSKKLLLSDSGFYLCAWSLKEDTEAFFGQGTRLTVV.

Concerning this clone itself: Mismatch with germline at one junction end may stem from a read error. The chain couples TRBV4-3 to TRBJ1-6; 8 bases map to TRBD1. There are 13 residues in the CDR3. Germline V lookup: CDR1 LGHNA, CDR2 YSLEER. The CDR3 nucleotides are TGCGCCAGCAGCCAAGATTGGGGGACAGGCCATTACTTT. This translates into CASSQDWGTGHYF.

This clone came up once. The V gene is TRBV7-5, the J gene TRBJ2-1; the D call of TRBD1 is as the table states it, not checked on the DNA. TRBV7-5 is assigned pseudogene status. The CDR3 has 14 residues. CDR3 in amino acids: CARSLGTGYNEQFF. For the CDR3, the DNA is TGTGCCAGAAGCTTAGGGACAGGGTACAATGAGCAGTTCTTC.

The genes are TRBV18 and TRBJ2-7; 10 bases agree with TRBD2. J gave up 3 bases and V 3 bases, and 8 bases lay outside the gene matches. Germline CDR1 is KGHSH and CDR2 is LQKENI. The CDR3 totals 16 residues. CDR3 coding DNA: TGTGCCAGCTCACCTCCCTCTAGCGGGAGCTTCTACGAGCAGTACTTC. Encoded protein: CASSPPSSGSFYEQYF.

The V gene is TRBV10-2, the J gene TRBJ2-7, with D possibly TRBD2 on 6 matching bases. Germline V gene lookup returns CDR1 WSHSY and CDR2 SAAADI. V lost 8 bases to trimming and J lost 8 bases, with 19 bases between them. The CDR3 is made up of 13 amino acids. DNA for the CDR3: TGCGCCAGCGGGGCGGGAAGAGTGGAAAAGCAGTACTTC. This translates into CASGAGRVEKQYF.

The chain recombines TRBV28 with TRBJ1-5; D remains ambiguous. This CDR3 is 15 amino acids long. The V and J ends lost 4 bases and 0 bases respectively, with 10 bases between them. In germline, CDR1 is MDHEN, CDR2 SYDVKM. CDR3 in DNA: TGTGCCAGCAGTTACCGGGGAGGTAGCAATCAGCCCCAGCATTTT. Encoded protein: CASSYRGGSNQPQHF.

This chain connects TRBV6-5 to TRBJ2-1; the match to TRBD2 covers 10 bases. Losses at the gene ends were 7 bases for V and 4 bases for J; bases not matched to a gene: 4. CDR3 length: 14 residues. Germline CDR1 is MNHEY and CDR2 is SVGAGI. The CDR3 region has the DNA TGTGCCAGCACCCCTAGCGGGAGTTACAATGAGCAGTTCTTC. Encoded protein: CASTPSGSYNEQFF.

This chain joins TRBV6-5 and TRBJ2-7, with D perhaps matching TRBD1 (6 bases). The length of the CDR3 is 14 residues. Trimming removed 6 bases at V and 3 bases at J, with 15 bases between. From germline, CDR1 is MNHEY and CDR2 SVGAGI. CDR3 DNA: TGTGCCAGCAGACGGACAGATAATTTCTACGAGCAGTACTTC. Translated: CASRRTDNFYEQYF.

The rearrangement links TRBV19 to TRBJ2-5; TRBD2 agrees at 14 bases. This CDR3 comprises 18 residues. V gave up 4 bases and J gave up 1 base; unmatched junction bases: 8. CDR1 LNHDA and CDR2 SQIVND come from the germline V gene (reference sequence). CDR3 region: CASSTIPGTSGGQETQYF. CDR3 DNA sequence: TGTGCCAGTAGTACCATTCCCGGGACTAGCGGGGGCCAAGAGACCCAGTACTTC.

The chain couples TRBV10-3 to TRBJ1-5; 11 nucleotides match TRBD1. The junction had 3 bases not matched to a gene; V was cut back by 6 bases and J by 5 bases. CDR3 size: 14 residues. CDR1 is ENHRY, CDR2 SYGVKD, per germline. The CDR3 sequence: CAIRGGQGDQPQHF. The CDR3 DNA follows: TGTGCCATCAGGGGGGGACAGGGGGATCAGCCCCAGCATTTT.

DNA for the CDR3: TGCGCCAGCAGCGGCGGACAGGGCGGGACTGAAGCTTTCTTT. This translates into CASSGGQGGTEAFF. The chain carries TRBV5-1 and TRBJ1-1; 8 bases map to TRBD1. This CDR3 contains 14 residues. Trimming took 4 bases from V and 5 from J; bases not matched to a gene: 7. Germline CDR1 SGHRS, CDR2 YFSETQ.